This is a list of T cell receptor beta chains from one sample in a study of blood T cells in healthy people across ages. TCRdb analysed the 5' RACE reads with MiXCR anew, one entry per CDR3 protein. Of about 1.5 million distinct CDR3 sequences listed, roughly 43% are singletons. Sequenced material: blood. The receptors were sampled from a woman aged 18-29 years in good health. The CDR3 runs from the conserved cysteine through the conserved F or W. A D gene is named only where the DNA matches it firmly. Clone size is given for some rows only: seen once, a few or many times, or a class if the clone is expanded.

j_gene: TRBJ2-1
d_gene: NA
v_gene: TRBV3-1
abundance: NA
CDR3nt: TGTGCCAGCAGCCAAGCGCCACAGGGACTCTACGAGCAGTTCTTC
CDR3aa: CASSQAPQGLYEQFF

j_gene: TRBJ2-7
d_gene: TRBD2
v_gene: TRBV28
abundance: NA
CDR3nt: TGTGCCAGCAGTTTTGGTCTAGCGGGACCCTTCTCCTACGAGCAGTACTTC
CDR3aa: CASSFGLAGPFSYEQYF

j_gene: TRBJ2-7
d_gene: TRBD2
v_gene: TRBV9
abundance: NA
CDR3nt: TGTGCCAGCAGCGTAGGGGCTAGCGGGAACTACAATGAGCAGTACTTC
CDR3aa: CASSVGASGNYNEQYF

j_gene: TRBJ2-2
d_gene: TRBD2
v_gene: TRBV14
abundance: NA
CDR3nt: TGTGCCAGCAGCCAAGATCCCCGGCTAGCGGGTAACACCGGGGAGCTGTTTTTT
CDR3aa: CASSQDPRLAGNTGELFF

j_gene: TRBJ2-7
d_gene: TRBD1
v_gene: TRBV12-3/TRBV12-4
abundance: NA
CDR3nt: TGTGCCAGCAGTTTGACGGGACAGACATACTACGAGCAGTACTTC
CDR3aa: CASSLTGQTYYEQYF

j_gene: TRBJ2-3
d_gene: TRBD2
v_gene: TRBV2
abundance: few
CDR3nt: TGTGCCAGCAGGTTTCCGGGACTAGCGGGAGCTACCCCCACAGATACGCAGTATTTT
CDR3aa: CASRFPGLAGATPTDTQYF

j_gene: TRBJ1-3
d_gene: NA
v_gene: TRBV29-1
abundance: NA
CDR3nt: TGCAGCGCCACTAGTCAGGTCTCTGGAAACACCATATATTTT
CDR3aa: CSATSQVSGNTIYF

j_gene: TRBJ2-2
d_gene: NA
v_gene: TRBV10-3
abundance: few
CDR3nt: TGTGCCAGCAACTTGACAGGCCCGAACACCGGGGAGCTGTTTTTT
CDR3aa: CASNLTGPNTGELFF

j_gene: TRBJ2-5
d_gene: NA
v_gene: TRBV29-1
abundance: NA
CDR3nt: TGCAGCGTTGAACAGGGGAGGCATGCCAAAGAGACCCAGTACTTC
CDR3aa: CSVEQGRHAKETQYF

j_gene: TRBJ2-7
d_gene: NA
v_gene: TRBV4-3
abundance: NA
CDR3nt: TGCGCCAGCAGCCAAGACCCAGGGCCTCGCTCCTACAATGAGCAGTACTTC
CDR3aa: CASSQDPGPRSYNEQYF

j_gene: TRBJ2-7
d_gene: TRBD2
v_gene: TRBV4-3
abundance: NA
CDR3nt: TGCGCCAGCAGCCAAGGAACTAGCGGGGAATCGCGAGAGCAGTACTTC
CDR3aa: CASSQGTSGESREQYF

j_gene: TRBJ2-1
d_gene: TRBD2
v_gene: TRBV4-2
abundance: few
CDR3nt: TGTGCCAGCAGACCCTGGGGAGGACTAGGTCGCAATGAGCAGTTCTTC
CDR3aa: CASRPWGGLGRNEQFF

j_gene: TRBJ2-7
d_gene: TRBD1
v_gene: TRBV11-1
abundance: NA
CDR3nt: TGTGCCAGCAGCTTAGTCGGGACAGGGGGCTTCGAGCAGTACTTC
CDR3aa: CASSLVGTGGFEQYF

j_gene: TRBJ2-7
d_gene: NA
v_gene: TRBV7-2
abundance: NA
CDR3nt: TGTGCCAGCAGCTTAATCGCCCAAAAAACGAACTACGAGCAGTACTTC
CDR3aa: CASSLIAQKTNYEQYF

j_gene: TRBJ2-1
d_gene: TRBD2
v_gene: TRBV2
abundance: NA
CDR3nt: TGTGCCAGCAGGGGGACTAGCGGGCCGGACTACAATGAGCAGTTCTTC
CDR3aa: CASRGTSGPDYNEQFF

j_gene: TRBJ2-4
d_gene: NA
v_gene: TRBV7-9
abundance: NA
CDR3nt: TGTGCCAGCAGCTTAGATCGCAGGAAAATCAAAAACATTCAGTACTTC
CDR3aa: CASSLDRRKIKNIQYF

j_gene: TRBJ1-5
d_gene: NA
v_gene: TRBV28
abundance: few
CDR3nt: TGTGCCAGCAGTTTCGGGCCTGACAATCAGCCCCAGCATTTT
CDR3aa: CASSFGPDNQPQHF

j_gene: TRBJ1-1
d_gene: TRBD1
v_gene: TRBV5-1
abundance: NA
CDR3nt: TGCGCCAGCAGCTTGGGGGACAGCTCGAACACTGAAGTTTTCTTT
CDR3aa: CASSLGDSSNTEVFF

j_gene: TRBJ1-5
d_gene: NA
v_gene: TRBV7-2
abundance: NA
CDR3nt: TGTGCCAGCAGCTTTTCCCAGGCTGGCAATCAGCCCCAGCATTTT
CDR3aa: CASSFSQAGNQPQHF

j_gene: TRBJ1-2
d_gene: NA
v_gene: TRBV14
abundance: NA
CDR3nt: TGTGCCAGCAGCCCCCGGGGCTATGATGGCTACACCTTC
CDR3aa: CASSPRGYDGYTF

j_gene: TRBJ2-3
d_gene: NA
v_gene: TRBV20-1
abundance: few
CDR3nt: TGCAGACCGCGGGACACTAGCACAGATACGCAGTATTTT
CDR3aa: CRPRDTSTDTQYF

j_gene: TRBJ1-5
d_gene: TRBD1
v_gene: TRBV6-1
abundance: NA
CDR3nt: TGTGCCAGCAGTTCACCTTGGGACAGGGGAAATCAGCCCCAGCATTTT
CDR3aa: CASSSPWDRGNQPQHF

j_gene: TRBJ2-5
d_gene: NA
v_gene: TRBV28
abundance: NA
CDR3nt: TGTGCCAGCAGTTTACCAGGGGAGCTTCAAGAGACCCAGTACTTC
CDR3aa: CASSLPGELQETQYF

j_gene: TRBJ2-1
d_gene: TRBD2
v_gene: TRBV27
abundance: once
CDR3nt: TGTGCCAGCGGACGGCGGGGGGTTGGGTGGAATGAGCAGTTCTTC
CDR3aa: CASGRRGVGWNEQFF

j_gene: TRBJ2-1
d_gene: NA
v_gene: TRBV29-1
abundance: NA
CDR3nt: TGCAGCGTTGGAAACAGGCTCCAAGAGACCCAGTTCTTC
CDR3aa: CSVGNRLQETQFF

j_gene: TRBJ2-7
d_gene: TRBD2
v_gene: TRBV6-5
abundance: once
CDR3nt: TGTGCCAGCAGTTACTCCTCTAGCGGGACCCCTGAGCAGTACTTC
CDR3aa: CASSYSSSGTPEQYF

j_gene: TRBJ1-2
d_gene: NA
v_gene: TRBV12-3/TRBV12-4
abundance: few
CDR3nt: TGTGCCAGCAGTCCCCGGGGAGGGGCCTTAAGAGAAGGCTATGGCTACACCTTC
CDR3aa: CASSPRGGALREGYGYTF

j_gene: TRBJ1-2
d_gene: TRBD1
v_gene: TRBV6-5
abundance: NA
CDR3nt: TGTGCCAGCAGTTCCGGAATCGTGGCAGGGGGACCTACTAACTATGGCTACACCTTC
CDR3aa: CASSSGIVAGGPTNYGYTF

j_gene: TRBJ2-7
d_gene: NA
v_gene: TRBV20-1
abundance: few
CDR3nt: TGCAGTGCTAGAGACTGGGACGCTATATCCTACGAGCAGTACTTC
CDR3aa: CSARDWDAISYEQYF

j_gene: TRBJ2-3
d_gene: TRBD1
v_gene: TRBV10-3
abundance: many
CDR3nt: TGTGCCATCCAGGGGGGCACAGATACGCAGTATTTT
CDR3aa: CAIQGGTDTQYF

j_gene: TRBJ2-3
d_gene: TRBD2
v_gene: TRBV9
abundance: few
CDR3nt: TGTGCCAGCAGCGGCAGTTTGGGAGCGGGGGGCACAGATACGCAGTATTTT
CDR3aa: CASSGSLGAGGTDTQYF

j_gene: TRBJ2-7
d_gene: NA
v_gene: TRBV12-3/TRBV12-4
abundance: NA
CDR3nt: TGTGCCAGCAGTTCCCAGGCGGGGCCGAACTACGAGCAGTACTTC
CDR3aa: CASSSQAGPNYEQYF

j_gene: TRBJ2-5
d_gene: NA
v_gene: TRBV9
abundance: NA
CDR3nt: TGTGCCAGCAATACCAATGACGGGACTGGGGCGGAGACCCAGTACTTC
CDR3aa: CASNTNDGTGAETQYF

j_gene: TRBJ2-7
d_gene: TRBD2
v_gene: TRBV10-3
abundance: NA
CDR3nt: TGTGCCATCAGTGAGTCGAGGACTAGCAGGAGAAAGGGGATCTACGAGCAGTACTTC
CDR3aa: CAISESRTSRRKGIYEQYF

j_gene: TRBJ2-3
d_gene: NA
v_gene: TRBV2
abundance: few
CDR3nt: TGTGCCAGCAGTGAATTGGTGAGCACAGATACGCAGTATTTT
CDR3aa: CASSELVSTDTQYF

j_gene: TRBJ2-7
d_gene: NA
v_gene: TRBV7-8
abundance: NA
CDR3nt: TGTGCCAGCAGCTCCCTACGGGGCGGGTTCTACGAGCAGTACTTC
CDR3aa: CASSSLRGGFYEQYF

j_gene: TRBJ2-5
d_gene: NA
v_gene: TRBV20-1
abundance: NA
CDR3nt: TGCAGTGCTCCGACGGGGGGCGCGGAGACCCAGTACTTC
CDR3aa: CSAPTGGAETQYF

j_gene: TRBJ1-1
d_gene: TRBD1
v_gene: TRBV4-3
abundance: NA
CDR3nt: TGCGCCAGCAGAGAGTCAGGGGGCTGGGGCACTGAAGCTTTCTTT
CDR3aa: CASRESGGWGTEAFF

j_gene: TRBJ2-7
d_gene: NA
v_gene: TRBV6-5
abundance: NA
CDR3nt: TGTGCCAGCAGTGACGACAGATACAATGAGCAGTACTTC
CDR3aa: CASSDDRYNEQYF

j_gene: TRBJ1-2
d_gene: NA
v_gene: TRBV4-3
abundance: many
CDR3nt: TGCGCCAGCAGCCAACAGCCTAACTATGGCTACACCTTC
CDR3aa: CASSQQPNYGYTF

j_gene: TRBJ2-1
d_gene: NA
v_gene: TRBV10-3
abundance: NA
CDR3nt: TGTGCCATCAGTCGGGACGGAGGCCCCAATGAGAAGTTCTTC
CDR3aa: CAISRDGGPNEKFF

j_gene: TRBJ1-4
d_gene: NA
v_gene: TRBV4-3
abundance: few
CDR3nt: TGCGCCAGCAGCCATGACCCGGGGGGTAATGAAAAACTGTTTTTT
CDR3aa: CASSHDPGGNEKLFF

j_gene: TRBJ1-5
d_gene: NA
v_gene: TRBV7-2
abundance: few
CDR3nt: TGTGCCAGCGGCGCAAGTGGGACGGAACTCAATCAGCCCCAGCATTTT
CDR3aa: CASGASGTELNQPQHF

j_gene: TRBJ1-2
d_gene: NA
v_gene: TRBV2
abundance: NA
CDR3nt: TGTGCCAGCAGTGCCCGGGGTACGGATGGCTACACCTTC
CDR3aa: CASSARGTDGYTF

j_gene: TRBJ2-1
d_gene: NA
v_gene: TRBV2
abundance: few
CDR3nt: TGTGCCAGCAGTGAGAATACAAATGAGCAGTTCTTC
CDR3aa: CASSENTNEQFF

j_gene: TRBJ2-1
d_gene: NA
v_gene: TRBV28
abundance: NA
CDR3nt: TGTGCCAGCAGTTTCTTCCTACGGTCATACAATGAGCAGTTCTTC
CDR3aa: CASSFFLRSYNEQFF

j_gene: TRBJ2-3
d_gene: NA
v_gene: TRBV11-2
abundance: NA
CDR3nt: TGTGCCAGCAGCTTAGAAGGGGATTCGGTCGATACGCAGTATTTT
CDR3aa: CASSLEGDSVDTQYF

j_gene: TRBJ1-6
d_gene: NA
v_gene: TRBV7-2
abundance: NA
CDR3nt: TGTGCCAGCAGCTTAGGTCAGGGTACGAATTCACCCCCCCACTTT
CDR3aa: CASSLGQGTNSPPHF

j_gene: TRBJ2-1
d_gene: NA
v_gene: TRBV12-3/TRBV12-4
abundance: few
CDR3nt: TGTGCCAGCAACCGACAGGATTACAATGAGCAGTTCTTC
CDR3aa: CASNRQDYNEQFF

j_gene: TRBJ2-1
d_gene: NA
v_gene: TRBV7-7
abundance: NA
CDR3nt: TGTGCTAGCAGCCCTGGGACTCTCTACTCCTCCTACAATGAGCAGTTCTTC
CDR3aa: CASSPGTLYSSYNEQFF

j_gene: TRBJ1-6
d_gene: NA
v_gene: TRBV27
abundance: few
CDR3nt: TGTGCCAGCAGCCTCGGGACTTCCGAAACGTATAATTCACCCCTCCACTTT
CDR3aa: CASSLGTSETYNSPLHF

j_gene: TRBJ2-7
d_gene: NA
v_gene: TRBV7-2
abundance: NA
CDR3nt: TGTGCCAACAGCTTAGCGCATGGAGGTCAAGGCGAGCAGTACTTC
CDR3aa: CANSLAHGGQGEQYF

j_gene: TRBJ2-7
d_gene: NA
v_gene: TRBV20-1
abundance: NA
CDR3nt: TGCAGTGCCCCCGGACATGCGAACTACAATGAGCAGTACTTC
CDR3aa: CSAPGHANYNEQYF